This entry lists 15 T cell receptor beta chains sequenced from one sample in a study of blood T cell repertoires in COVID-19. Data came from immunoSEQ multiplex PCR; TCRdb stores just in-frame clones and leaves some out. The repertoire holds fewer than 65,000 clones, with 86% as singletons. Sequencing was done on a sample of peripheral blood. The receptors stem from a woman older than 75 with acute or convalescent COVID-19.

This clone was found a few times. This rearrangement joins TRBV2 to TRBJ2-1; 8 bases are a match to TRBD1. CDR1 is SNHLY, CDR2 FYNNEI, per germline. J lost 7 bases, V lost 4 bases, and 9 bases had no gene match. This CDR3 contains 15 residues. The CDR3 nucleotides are TGTGCCAGCAGTGTGGGCAGGGGGCGCCAGAATGAGCAGTTCTTC. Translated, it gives CASSVGRGRQNEQFF.

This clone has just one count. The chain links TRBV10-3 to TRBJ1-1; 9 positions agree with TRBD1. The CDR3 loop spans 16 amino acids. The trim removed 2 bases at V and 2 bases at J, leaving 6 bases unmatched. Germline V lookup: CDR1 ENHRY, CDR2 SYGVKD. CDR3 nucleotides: TGTGCCATCAGTGAGAGGGGGACAGGGTTTAACACTGAAGCTTTCTTT. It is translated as CAISERGTGFNTEAFF.

CDR3 sequence reads: CASSSSGSSYNSPLHF. The CDR3 nucleotides are TGTGCCAGCAGCTCCTCCGGGAGCTCCTATAATTCACCCCTCCACTTT. The chain links TRBV7-8 to TRBJ1-6; no reliable D call. CDR1 is SGHVS, CDR2 FQNEAQ, per germline. The germline V and J ends were trimmed by 4 bases and 0 bases, with 10 bases remaining between them. The CDR3 consists of 16 residues.

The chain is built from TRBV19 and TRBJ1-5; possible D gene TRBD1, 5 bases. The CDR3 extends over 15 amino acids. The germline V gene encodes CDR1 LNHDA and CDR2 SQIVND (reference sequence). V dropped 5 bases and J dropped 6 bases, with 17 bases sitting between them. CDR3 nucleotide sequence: TGTGCCAGTAGTCCTTCGGGCGGGGCGGGTCAGCCCCAGCATTTT. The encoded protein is CASSPSGGAGQPQHF.

CDR3 loop: CAIRQGSNEKLFF. As DNA, the CDR3 is TGTGCCATTAGACAGGGCTCTAATGAAAAACTGTTTTTT. This chain uses TRBV10-3 with TRBJ1-4; 7 bases line up with TRBD1. This CDR3 region has 13 residues. CDR1 and CDR2 (germline): ENHRY, SYGVKD. Germline trimming cut 9 bases from V and 3 bases from J; bases unmatched to any gene: 4.

The CDR3 nucleotides read TGTGCCAGCAGTCGGGATATTCTTTACGGGGAAAACACCATATATTTT. It encodes CASSRDILYGENTIYF. This sequence joins TRBV28 and TRBJ1-3; the D is unclear. The germline V gene encodes CDR1 MDHEN and CDR2 SYDVKM. This CDR3 has 16 residues. V was shortened by 5 bases and J by 6 bases, with 20 bases between the two germline ends.

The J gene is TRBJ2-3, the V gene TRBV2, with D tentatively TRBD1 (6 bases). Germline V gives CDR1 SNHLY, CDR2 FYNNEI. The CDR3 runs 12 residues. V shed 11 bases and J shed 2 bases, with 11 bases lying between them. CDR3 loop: CAGNRDTDTQYF. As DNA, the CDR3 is TGTGCCGGCAACAGGGACACAGATACGCAGTATTTT. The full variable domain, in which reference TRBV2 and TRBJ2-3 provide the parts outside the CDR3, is EPEVTQTPSHQVTQMGQEVILRCVPISNHLYFYWYRQILGQKVEFLVSFYNNEISEKSEIFDDQFSVERPDGSNFTLKIRSTKLEDSAMYFCAGNRDTDTQYFGPGTRLTVL.

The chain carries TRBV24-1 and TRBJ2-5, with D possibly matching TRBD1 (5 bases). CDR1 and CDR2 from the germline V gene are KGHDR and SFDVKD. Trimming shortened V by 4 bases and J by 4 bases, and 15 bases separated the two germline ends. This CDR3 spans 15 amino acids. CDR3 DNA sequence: TGTGCCACCAGTGAAAGGGGAAATATAGGAGAGACCCAGTACTTC. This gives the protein CATSERGNIGETQYF.

The CDR3 DNA is TGTGCCAGCAGCTCGCTGCAGGGGGTCCAAGAGACCCAGTACTTC. Its translation: CASSSLQGVQETQYF. V gene TRBV7-7 combines with J gene TRBJ2-5; TRBD1 agrees at 7 bases. The trim removed 4 bases at V and 1 base at J, leaving 6 bases unmatched. The CDR3 totals 15 residues. Germline CDR1 SSHAT, CDR2 FNYEAQ (reference sequence).

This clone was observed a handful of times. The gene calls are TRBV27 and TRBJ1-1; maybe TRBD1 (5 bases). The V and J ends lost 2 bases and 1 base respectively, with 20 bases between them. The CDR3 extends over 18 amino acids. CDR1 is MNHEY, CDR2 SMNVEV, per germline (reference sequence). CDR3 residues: CASSLLRPRGAENTEAFF. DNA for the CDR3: TGTGCCAGCAGTTTACTCCGCCCTAGGGGCGCGGAGAACACTGAAGCTTTCTTT.

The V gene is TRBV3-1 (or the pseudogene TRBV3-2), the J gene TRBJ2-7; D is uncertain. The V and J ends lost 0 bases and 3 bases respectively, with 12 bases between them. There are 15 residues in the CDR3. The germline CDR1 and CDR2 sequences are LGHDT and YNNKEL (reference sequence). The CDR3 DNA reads TGTGCCAGCAGCCAAGATCTGGAGTTGGGCTACGAGCAGTACTTC. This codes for CASSQDLELGYEQYF.

The CDR3 coding sequence is TGTGCCAGCAGCTGGGGCCCCGGCCTAGCGGGGGCGAAGCAGTTCTTC. It translates to CASSWGPGLAGAKQFF. The rearrangement uses TRBV5-4 and TRBJ2-1, with TRBD2 matching over 10 bases. Germline CDR1 and CDR2: SGHNT and YYREEE (reference sequence). V shed 3 bases and J 11 bases; nucleotides not matched to a gene: 14. This CDR3 is 16 amino acids long.

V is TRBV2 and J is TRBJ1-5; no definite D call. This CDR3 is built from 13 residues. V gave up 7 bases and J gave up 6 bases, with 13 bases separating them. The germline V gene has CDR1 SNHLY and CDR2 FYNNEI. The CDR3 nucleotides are TGTGCCAGCACCCGGGAGGAACCTCAGCCCCAGCATTTT. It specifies CASTREEPQPQHF.

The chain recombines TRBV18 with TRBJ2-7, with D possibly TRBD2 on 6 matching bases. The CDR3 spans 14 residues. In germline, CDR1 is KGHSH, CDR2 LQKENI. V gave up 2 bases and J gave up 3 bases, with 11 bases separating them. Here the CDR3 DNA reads TGTGCCAGCTCACCAGGGACTGGAAACTACGAGCAGTACTTC. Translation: CASSPGTGNYEQYF.

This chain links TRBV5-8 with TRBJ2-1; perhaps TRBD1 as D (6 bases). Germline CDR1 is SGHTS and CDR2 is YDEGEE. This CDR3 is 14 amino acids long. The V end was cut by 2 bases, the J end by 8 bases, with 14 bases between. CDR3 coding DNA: TGTGCCAGCAGCTTACAGGGTCTTTTCGATGAGCAGTTCTTC. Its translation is CASSLQGLFDEQFF.